These 25 T cell receptor beta chains were all obtained from the same sample, sequenced in a study of immune evolution from preneoplasia to lung adenocarcinoma. The protocol was immunoSEQ multiplex PCR, while the TCRdb copy is restricted to in-frame clones and leaves out a portion. This table has thousands of clones, around 79% appearing once. Sample: FFPE adjacent normal lung tissue. All receptors derive from a person aged 55-79 years with lung adenocarcinoma.

This chain joins TRBV10-3 and TRBJ1-4; weak D call: TRBD1 (5 bases). This CDR3 is built from 14 residues. Trimming left V 4 bases short and J 6 bases short, with 12 bases between. Germline values: CDR1 ENHRY, CDR2 SYGVKD. The CDR3 here is CAISAGTVDEKLFF. The CDR3 nucleotides read TGTGCCATCAGTGCAGGGACCGTAGATGAAAAACTGTTTTTT.

The chain carries TRBV2 and TRBJ1-2; D is perhaps TRBD1 (5 bases). This CDR3 is built from 14 residues. Germline assignment: CDR1 SNHLY and CDR2 FYNNEI. V was pared by 7 bases and J by 4 bases, with 16 bases between. CDR3 sequence (DNA): TGTGCCAGCAAAGACATGGGGACTGGCTATGGCTACACCTTC. This encodes CASKDMGTGYGYTF.

The count of this clone is one. The chain combines TRBV7-9 with TRBJ1-2; 10 positions agree with TRBD1. Germline CDR1 is SEHNR and CDR2 is FQNEAQ (reference sequence). V shed 0 bases and J 5 bases; nucleotides not matched to a gene: 3. This CDR3 has 15 residues. The CDR3: CASSLAGTGEYGYTF. CDR3 nucleotides: TGTGCCAGCAGCTTAGCGGGGACAGGGGAATATGGCTACACCTTC.

The rearrangement links TRBV5-1 to TRBJ1-5; no firm D call. CDR3 length: 13 amino acids. Germline lookup yields CDR1 SGHRS and CDR2 YFSETQ. V was pared by 4 bases and J by 4 bases, with 9 bases between. The CDR3: CASSPGLNQPQHF. CDR3 in DNA: TGCGCCAGCAGCCCGGGTCTTAATCAGCCCCAGCATTTT.

This chain links TRBV7-8 with TRBJ1-1, with D hard to call. V was pared by 3 bases and J by 5 bases, with 16 bases between. The CDR3 spans 15 residues. Germline CDR1 SGHVS, CDR2 FQNEAQ. CDR3 amino acids: CASSFLSALGTEAFF. For the CDR3, the DNA is TGTGCCAGCAGCTTCTTGAGTGCCTTGGGGACTGAAGCTTTCTTT.

The rearrangement joins TRBV27 to TRBJ2-1; D unclear. Deletions cut 2 bases from V and 7 bases from J, with 9 bases between. The germline V gene has CDR1 MNHEY and CDR2 SMNVEV (reference sequence). CDR3 size: 13 residues. The CDR3 DNA follows: TGTGCCAGCAGTTTAAGTCAAGGGAATGAGCAGTTCTTC. Amino acid sequence: CASSLSQGNEQFF.

The chain's CDR3 is CASSEWRLRGETQYF. In DNA, the CDR3 is TGTGCCAGCAGTGAATGGCGGCTTAGAGGGGAGACCCAGTACTTC. This chain connects TRBV2 to TRBJ2-5; tentative D call: TRBD2 (5 bases). The CDR3 covers 15 residues. In germline, CDR1 is SNHLY, CDR2 FYNNEI. With 2 bases removed from V and 5 bases from J, the gap between germline ends came to 15 bases.

The V gene is TRBV7-9, the J gene TRBJ2-5; unclear D gene. CDR1 and CDR2 from the germline V gene are SEHNR and FQNEAQ (reference sequence). V lost 4 bases and J 1 base, leaving 10 bases between the germline ends. The CDR3 is 14 amino acids. The CDR3 coding sequence is TGTGCCAGCAGCTCCTCTCTGGGCCAAGAGACCCAGTACTTC. This gives the protein CASSSSLGQETQYF.

The chain links TRBV19 to TRBJ1-1; D gene ambiguous. Looked up from germline, CDR1 is LNHDA and CDR2 is SQIVND (reference sequence). The CDR3 spans 11 residues. V lost 6 bases and J 2 bases, leaving 4 bases between the germline ends. CDR3 loop: CASSENTEAFF. The CDR3 nucleotides are TGTGCCAGTAGCGAAAACACTGAAGCTTTCTTT.

The rearrangement links TRBV4-1 to TRBJ1-2; D is undetermined. The germline CDR1 and CDR2 sequences are MGHRA and YSYEKL. V was shortened by 1 base and J by 5 bases, with 5 bases between the two germline ends. The CDR3 extends over 12 amino acids. The DNA for the CDR3 is TGCGCCAGCAGCCAAGGGGCATATGGCTACACCTTC. It yields the protein CASSQGAYGYTF.

The chain is built from TRBV2 and TRBJ1-1; D is undetermined. In germline, CDR1 is SNHLY, CDR2 FYNNEI. V dropped 4 bases and J dropped 3 bases, with 9 bases sitting between them. This CDR3 spans 13 amino acids. CDR3 amino acids: CASSVLEDTEAFF. CDR3 DNA: TGTGCCAGCAGTGTACTAGAAGACACTGAAGCTTTCTTT.

The chain employs TRBV15 and TRBJ1-1, with TRBD1 as a possible D gene (6 bases). Germline V gene sequence: CDR1 LNHNV, CDR2 YYDKDF (reference sequence). V lost 0 bases to trimming and J lost 1 base, with 12 bases between them. The CDR3 loop spans 16 amino acids. The DNA for the CDR3 is TGTGCCACCAGCAGAGAAGGGGGAAAGACGAACACTGAAGCTTTCTTT. Protein product: CATSREGGKTNTEAFF.

Only a few counts were recorded for this clone. V and J are TRBV5-8 and TRBJ1-4, with D hard to call. CDR1 is SGHTS, CDR2 YDEGEE, per germline. The CDR3 sequence is 15 residues long. V lost 0 bases to trimming and J lost 9 bases, with 15 bases between them. Here the CDR3 reads CASSLGVGPNQKLFF. DNA of the CDR3: TGTGCCAGCAGCTTGGGTGTAGGGCCAAACCAAAAACTGTTTTTT.

The chain carries TRBV2 and TRBJ2-1; D is undetermined. Germline-derived CDR1 and CDR2 are SNHLY and FYNNEI. V lost 2 bases, J lost 5 bases, and 7 bases lay in between. The CDR3 covers 13 residues. CDR3 bases: TGTGCCAGCAGTGAACTTATCGACAATGAGCAGTTCTTC. Its translation: CASSELIDNEQFF.

This clone has just one count. As DNA, the CDR3 is TGCGCCAGCAGCGCGACAGGGACAACCTACGAGCAGTACTTC. Protein: CASSATGTTYEQYF. The V gene is TRBV5-1, the J gene TRBJ2-7; 7 positions match TRBD1. Trimming removed 4 bases from V and 2 bases from J; junction bases left unmatched: 6. Germline-derived CDR1 and CDR2 are SGHRS and YFSETQ. CDR3 length: 14 residues.

The sample holds a few counts of this clone. Distinct nucleotide sequences in the sample also encode this CDR3. The chain carries TRBV18 and TRBJ1-5; TRBD1 matches at 8 bases. J gave up 2 bases and V 3 bases, and 3 bases lay outside the gene matches. The CDR3 consists of 15 residues. CDR1 and CDR2 (germline): KGHSH, LQKENI. The CDR3 region is CASSPDRGGNQPQHF. CDR3 nucleotides: TGTGCCAGCTCACCTGACAGGGGAGGCAATCAGCCCCAGCATTTT.

The J gene is TRBJ1-5, the V gene TRBV2; D remains ambiguous. Germline values: CDR1 SNHLY, CDR2 FYNNEI. The CDR3 contains 14 residues. Between the trimmed V and J ends, which lost 4 bases and 5 bases, there was a span of 12 bases. The CDR3 region has the DNA TGTGCCAGCAGTGTGGGTGGCCCTTATCAGCCCCAGCATTTT. Its translation: CASSVGGPYQPQHF. The full variable domain, with the rest looked up from reference TRBV2 and TRBJ1-5, is EPEVTQTPSHQVTQMGQEVILRCVPISNHLYFYWYRQILGQKVEFLVSFYNNEISEKSEIFDDQFSVERPDGSNFTLKIRSTKLEDSAMYFCASSVGGPYQPQHFGDGTRLSIL.

The gene calls are TRBV16 and TRBJ1-5; TRBD1 matches 7 bases. The CDR3 is 15 amino acids. Germline V gene data show CDR1 as KGHSY and CDR2 as FQNENV. Trimming cost V 4 bases and J 3 bases; bases outside gene matches: 6. The DNA of the CDR3 is TGTGCCAGCAGCCTAGACAGGGCTGACAATCAGCCCCAGCATTTT. It translates to CASSLDRADNQPQHF.

V usage is TRBV6-1 and J usage is TRBJ2-5; TRBD1 matches 7 bases. From germline, CDR1 is MNHNS and CDR2 SASEGT. The CDR3 sequence is 13 residues long. The V and J ends lost 5 bases and 3 bases, in that order; junction bases with no gene match: 3. The CDR3 nucleotides read TGTGCCAGCAGTAACGACAGGGAAGAGACCCAGTACTTC. It translates to CASSNDREETQYF.

As regards this clone: Relative to the germline gene, one junction end is altered; a read error may explain this. The same CDR3 arises from other DNA sequences in this sample as well. V and J are TRBV11-2 and TRBJ2-1; D is tentatively TRBD1 or TRBD2 (5 bases each). The CDR3 length is 11 residues. Germline assignment: CDR1 SGHAT and CDR2 FQNNGV. The CDR3 protein is CASSLVGDLFF. The CDR3 DNA sequence: TGTGCTAGCAGCTTAGTGGGGGATTTGTTCTTC.

This chain uses TRBV7-2 with TRBJ2-5; D may match TRBD1 or TRBD2 (6 bases each). CDR1 SGHTA and CDR2 FQGNSA come from the germline V gene. The V gene lost 5 bases and the J gene lost 4 bases, with 14 bases spanning the gap. The CDR3 spans 14 residues. CDR3 residues: CASSNRGARETQYF. For the CDR3, the DNA is TGTGCCAGCAGCAATAGGGGGGCGCGAGAGACCCAGTACTTC. The full variable domain, rest sourced from reference TRBV7-2 and TRBJ2-5, is GAGVSQSPSNKVTEKGKDVELRCDPISGHTALYWYRQSLGQGLEFLIYFQGNSAPDKSGLPSDRFSAERTGGSVSTLTIQRTQQEDSAVYLCASSNRGARETQYFGPGTRLLVL.

The chain joins TRBV28 to TRBJ1-2; D call uncertain. The CDR3 sequence is 13 residues long. The germline V gene has CDR1 MDHEN and CDR2 SYDVKM. The CDR3 nucleotides are TGTGCAACCCGGCAGGATTCTCTCTATGGCTACACCTTC. This gives the protein CATRQDSLYGYTF.

The chain uses TRBV7-9 and TRBJ2-2; D not certain. This CDR3 spans 15 amino acids. Between the trimmed V and J ends, which lost 1 base and 2 bases, there was a span of 8 bases. The germline gives CDR1 SEHNR, CDR2 FQNEAQ (reference sequence). CDR3 in DNA: TGTGCCAGCAGCTTAGGAGGCTTCAACACCGGGGAGCTGTTTTTT. It codes for CASSLGGFNTGELFF.

The chain joins TRBV28 to TRBJ2-1, with a weak D call TRBD2 (5 bases). The CDR3 extends over 11 amino acids. Per germline, CDR1 MDHEN and CDR2 SYDVKM. V was trimmed by 8 bases and J by 3 bases, leaving 5 bases between them. The CDR3 bases are TGTGCCAGCGGGAGCTACAATGAGCAGTTCTTC. Its translation is CASGSYNEQFF.

The chain recombines TRBV5-1 with TRBJ1-2, with D tentatively TRBD1 (5 bases). V lost 4 bases, J lost 8 bases, and 21 bases lay in between. The germline CDR1 and CDR2 sequences are SGHRS and YFSETQ. The CDR3 totals 15 residues. The chain's CDR3 is CASSPGHRSVEGYTF. The CDR3 bases are TGCGCCAGCAGCCCGGGCCACAGGTCCGTGGAAGGCTACACCTTC.